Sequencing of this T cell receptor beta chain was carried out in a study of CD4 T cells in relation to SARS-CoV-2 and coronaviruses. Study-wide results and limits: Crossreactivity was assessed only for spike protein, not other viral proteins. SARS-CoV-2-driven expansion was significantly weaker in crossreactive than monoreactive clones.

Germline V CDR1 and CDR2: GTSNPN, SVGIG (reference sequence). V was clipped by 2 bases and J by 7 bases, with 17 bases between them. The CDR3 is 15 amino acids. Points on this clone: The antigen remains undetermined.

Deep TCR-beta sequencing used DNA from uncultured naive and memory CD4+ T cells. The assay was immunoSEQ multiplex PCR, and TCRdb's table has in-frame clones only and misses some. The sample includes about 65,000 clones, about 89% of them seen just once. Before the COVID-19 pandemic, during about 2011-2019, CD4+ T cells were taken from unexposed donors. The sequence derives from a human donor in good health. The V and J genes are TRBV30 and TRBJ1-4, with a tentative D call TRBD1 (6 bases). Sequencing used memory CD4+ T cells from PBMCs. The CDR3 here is CAWSPPGFRGEKLFF. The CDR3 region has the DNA TGTGCCTGGAGTCCCCCCGGGTTCAGGGGTGAAAAACTGTTTTTT. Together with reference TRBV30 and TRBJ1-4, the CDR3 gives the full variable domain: SQTIHQWPATLVQPVGSPLSLECTVEGTSNPNLYWYRQAAGRGLQLLFYSVGIGQISSEVPQNLSASRPQDRQFILSSKKLLLSDSGFYLCAWSPPGFRGEKLFFGSGTQLSVL.